These 21 T cell receptor beta chains were sequenced from one sample in a study of early T cells in non-severe SARS-CoV-2 infection. Via MiXCR, TCRdb re-called the 5' RACE reads, giving one row per CDR3 protein. The sample yields around 60,000 distinct CDR3 sequences, 13% seen once. The source material was whole blood. These receptors came from an adult who was a healthcare worker with PCR-confirmed SARS-CoV-2 infection or an uninfected control (not recorded which).

This clonotype has at least ten counts. The CDR3 coding sequence is TGTGCCAGCAGCCCAAGCAACAGGGGAGTCGATGAAAAACTGTTTTTT. Protein sequence: CASSPSNRGVDEKLFF. The J gene is TRBJ1-4, the V gene TRBV7-9; TRBD1 agrees at 7 bases. CDR3 size: 16 residues. Trimming removed 5 bases from V and 6 bases from J; junction bases left unmatched: 12. Germline assignment: CDR1 SEHNR and CDR2 FQNEAQ (reference sequence).

The table lists this clonotype with many counts. The gene calls are TRBV6-5 and TRBJ1-2; TRBD1 is a possible D gene (5 bases). Germline values: CDR1 MNHEY, CDR2 SVGAGI. V lost 6 bases and J lost 7, with 18 bases in between. The CDR3 sequence is 14 residues long. CDR3 sequence: CASSSGTVARGYTF. CDR3 nucleotide sequence: TGTGCCAGCAGCTCCGGGACGGTGGCGCGTGGCTACACCTTC.

This clonotype was seen many times. The chain joins TRBV7-3 to TRBJ2-1; a weak D match, TRBD2 (6 bases). The CDR3 is 16 residues long. The V and J ends lost 5 bases and 6 bases respectively, with 20 bases between them. CDR1 is SGHTA, CDR2 FQGTGA, per germline. The CDR3 DNA follows: TGTGCCAGCAGCCCTCGGGTAGCGGAGGGATTCAATGAGCAGTTCTTC. Translating gives CASSPRVAEGFNEQFF.

This rearrangement joins TRBV12-3 or TRBV12-4 to TRBJ1-1, with D perhaps matching TRBD1 (5 bases). The CDR3 spans 13 residues. Trimming shortened V by 3 bases and J by 5 bases, and 10 bases separated the two germline ends. CDR3 DNA sequence: TGTGCCAGCAGTTTCGGGGGTTGGACTGAAGCTTTCTTT. Protein product: CASSFGGWTEAFF.

The CDR3 region has the DNA TGTGCCAGCTCCTCCTATGGGGAGCAGTACTTC. Protein: CASSSYGEQYF. The V and J genes are TRBV19 and TRBJ2-7; D uncertain. Germline V gives CDR1 LNHDA, CDR2 SQIVND (reference sequence). The CDR3 runs 11 residues. V was pared by 9 bases and J by 7 bases, with 13 bases between.

This clonotype has only a few counts. The chain joins TRBV9 to TRBJ1-2, with a possible D match to TRBD1 (5 bases). Germline V gene data show CDR1 as SGDLS and CDR2 as YYNGEE. This CDR3 region has 13 residues. V lost 3 bases to trimming and J lost 7 bases, with 13 bases between them. In DNA form, the CDR3 reads TGTGCCAGCAGCGGCCGGGACGGCCTTGGCTACACCTTC. Its translation is CASSGRDGLGYTF.

This clonotype came up a few times. The V call is TRBV5-6, the J call TRBJ2-7, with 7 bases aligning to TRBD1. Looked up from germline, CDR1 is SGHDT and CDR2 is YYEEEE. CDR3 size: 15 residues. The ends lost 3 bases at V and 0 bases at J; junction bases unmatched: 6. The CDR3 region has the DNA TGTGCCAGCAGCTCAGAGGGGGCCAGCTCCTACGAGCAGTACTTC. Amino acid sequence: CASSSEGASSYEQYF.

This clonotype was detected a few times. The rearrangement uses TRBV7-8 and TRBJ2-1, with no clear D. The CDR3 sequence is 14 residues long. V gave up 2 bases and J gave up 0 bases, with 5 bases separating them. In germline, CDR1 is SGHVS, CDR2 FQNEAQ. The CDR3 spells CASSLRSSYNEQFF. The CDR3 DNA sequence: TGTGCCAGCAGCTTACGGAGCTCCTACAATGAGCAGTTCTTC.

The chain is built from TRBV6-1 and TRBJ2-1; no clear D gene. CDR3 length: 11 residues. The germline V and J ends were trimmed by 10 bases and 10 bases, with 14 bases remaining between them. Per germline, CDR1 MNHNS and CDR2 SASEGT. Here the CDR3 DNA reads TGTGCCATCAAACGGTTTCTCGAGCAGTTCTTC. Translating it yields CAIKRFLEQFF.

V gene TRBV20-1 combines with J gene TRBJ2-5; no reliable D call. This CDR3 has 12 amino acids. The V gene lost 6 bases and the J gene lost 5 bases, with 13 bases spanning the gap. Germline values: CDR1 DFQATT, CDR2 SNEGSKA (reference sequence). The CDR3: CSASPALETQYF. As DNA, the CDR3 is TGCAGTGCGTCACCGGCCCTGGAGACCCAGTACTTC.

V is TRBV5-1 and J is TRBJ2-5, with TRBD1 matching 9 bases. V dropped 2 bases and J dropped 6; count of bases not matched to a gene: 8. This CDR3 is built from 15 residues. The germline gives CDR1 SGHRS, CDR2 YFSETQ. This CDR3 reads CASSLRTGEGKTQYF. In DNA, the CDR3 is TGCGCCAGCAGCTTACGGACAGGGGAAGGAAAGACCCAGTACTTC.

The chain is built from TRBV20-1 and TRBJ2-7; possibly TRBD1 for D (6 bases). Germline V gene sequence: CDR1 DFQATT, CDR2 SNEGSKA (reference sequence). This CDR3 is built from 12 residues. V shed 4 bases and J shed 4 bases, with 11 bases lying between them. CDR3 region: CSATTGKYEQYF. In DNA form, the CDR3 reads TGCAGTGCTACGACAGGCAAGTACGAGCAGTACTTC.

J is TRBJ2-5 and V is TRBV9; D uncertain. This CDR3 is built from 14 residues. V was shortened by 4 bases and J by 0 bases, with 10 bases between the two germline ends. The V gene's germline CDR1 is SGDLS and CDR2 YYNGEE. The CDR3 loop reads CASSPNPDQETQYF. For the CDR3, the DNA is TGTGCCAGCAGCCCGAACCCGGACCAAGAGACCCAGTACTTC.

This clonotype was counted many times. The rearrangement links TRBV7-9 to TRBJ1-6, with D unresolved. CDR1 is SEHNR and CDR2 is FQNEAQ in the germline V gene (reference sequence). The V and J ends lost 2 bases and 8 bases respectively, with 13 bases between them. CDR3 size: 15 residues. The CDR3 sequence is CASSLTMDGDSPLHF. The CDR3, as DNA: TGTGCCAGCAGCTTAACAATGGACGGTGATTCACCCCTCCACTTT.

This clonotype has more than one count but fewer than ten. The chain couples TRBV6-5 to TRBJ1-2; no definite D call. Germline-derived CDR1 and CDR2 are MNHEY and SVGAGI. Trimming shortened V by 7 bases and J by 2 bases, and 17 bases separated the two germline ends. The CDR3 length is 15 residues. The CDR3 region has the DNA TGTGCCAGCACCTCCCGGGAGGGCGGGAACTATGGCTACACCTTC. Its translation is CASTSREGGNYGYTF.

The rearrangement links TRBV7-9 to TRBJ1-1; no firm D call. Per the germline V gene, CDR1 is SEHNR and CDR2 is FQNEAQ (reference sequence). Deletions cut 5 bases from V and 1 base from J, with 17 bases between. The CDR3 runs 16 residues. DNA of the CDR3: TGTGCCAGCAGCGTACCGACTCGGGCGGGGAACACTGAAGCTTTCTTT. Amino acid sequence: CASSVPTRAGNTEAFF. Using reference TRBV7-9 and TRBJ1-1 for the parts outside the CDR3, the full variable domain is DTGVSQNPRHKITKRGQNVTFRCDPISEHNRLYWYRQTLGQGPEFLTYFQNEAQLEKSRLLSDRFSAERPKGSFSTLEIQRTEQGDSAMYLCASSVPTRAGNTEAFFGQGTRLTVV.

This chain connects TRBV7-8 to TRBJ2-1, with 11 positions matching TRBD1. V trimming: 5 bases; J trimming: 2 bases; junction bases outside the gene matches: 11. Per the germline V gene, CDR1 is SGHVS and CDR2 is FQNEAQ. This CDR3 has 18 residues. CDR3 region: CASSIAGQGVGTYNEQFF. CDR3 DNA: TGTGCCAGCAGCATCGCGGGACAGGGGGTCGGCACCTACAATGAGCAGTTCTTC.

This clonotype was picked up a small number of times. The J gene is TRBJ1-2, the V gene TRBV10-2; D remains ambiguous. The V end lost 4 bases, the J end lost 8 bases, and 8 bases lay between the germline ends. The CDR3 totals 11 residues. CDR1 WSHSY and CDR2 SAAADI come from the germline V gene. DNA of the CDR3: TGCGCCAGCAGTGGGGAAGGCGGCTACACCTTC. Amino acid sequence: CASSGEGGYTF.

Only a few counts were recorded for this clonotype. The chain links TRBV3-1 to TRBJ2-5, with no clear D. CDR3 size: 11 residues. V lost 5 bases and J 5 bases, leaving 6 bases between the germline ends. Germline V gene data show CDR1 as LGHDT and CDR2 as YNNKEL (reference sequence). The CDR3 sequence is CASSASETQYF. The CDR3 DNA is TGTGCCAGCAGCGCGAGCGAGACCCAGTACTTC.

The CDR3, as DNA: TGCGCCAGCAGCTTGGGGGGGTTTGGGACAGATACGCAGTATTTT. Translated, it gives CASSLGGFGTDTQYF. The chain carries TRBV5-1 and TRBJ2-3; D may correspond to TRBD1 or TRBD2 (5 bases each). V was clipped by 0 bases and J by 3 bases, with 11 bases between them. This CDR3 region has 15 residues. Germline CDR1 SGHRS, CDR2 YFSETQ.

This clonotype has more than one count but fewer than ten. The CDR3 sequence: CSVESPAVTGELFF. In DNA form, the CDR3 reads TGCAGCGTTGAATCCCCAGCGGTCACCGGGGAGCTGTTTTTT. The chain is built from TRBV29-1 and TRBJ2-2; maybe TRBD2 (5 bases). CDR3 size: 14 residues. V was cut by 2 bases and J by 4 bases, with 11 bases left in between. Germline V lookup: CDR1 SQVTM, CDR2 ANQGSEA.